This TCR beta chain came from a study of blood T cell repertoires in COVID-19. Repertoires were generated with immunoSEQ multiplex PCR, while TCRdb's copy carries only in-frame clones and drops some. The top ten hold under 11% of the sample, which has fewer than 250,000 clones, roughly 80% seen once. This clone was counted a single time. The germline V and J ends were trimmed by 6 bases and 7 bases, with 13 bases remaining between them. Germline V gene lookup returns CDR1 LNHDA and CDR2 SQIVND (reference sequence). CDR3 size: 13 residues. V and J are TRBV19 and TRBJ1-5; possibly TRBD1 for D (5 bases). What was sequenced was peripheral blood. The clonotype originates from a woman over 75 with acute or convalescent COVID-19. The CDR3 region has the DNA TGTGCCAGTAGAAATAGTTGGGGCCAGCCCCAGCATTTT. As protein: CASRNSWGQPQHF.